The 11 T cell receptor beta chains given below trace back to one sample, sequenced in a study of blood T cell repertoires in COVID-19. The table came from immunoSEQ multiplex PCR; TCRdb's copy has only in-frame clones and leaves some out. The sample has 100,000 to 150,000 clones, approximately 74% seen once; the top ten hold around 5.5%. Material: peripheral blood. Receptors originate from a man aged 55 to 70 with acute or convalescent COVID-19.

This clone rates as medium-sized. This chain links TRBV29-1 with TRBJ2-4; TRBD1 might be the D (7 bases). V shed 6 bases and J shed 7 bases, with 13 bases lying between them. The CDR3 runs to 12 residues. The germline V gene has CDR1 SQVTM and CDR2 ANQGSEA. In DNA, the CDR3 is TGCAGCGTCGAGACAGGGACTAACATTCAGTACTTC. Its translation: CSVETGTNIQYF.

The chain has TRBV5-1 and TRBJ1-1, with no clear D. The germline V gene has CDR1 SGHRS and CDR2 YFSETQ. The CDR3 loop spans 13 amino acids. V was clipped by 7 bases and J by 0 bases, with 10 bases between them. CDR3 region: CASAAGMNTEAFF. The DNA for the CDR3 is TGCGCCAGCGCCGCGGGGATGAACACTGAAGCTTTCTTT.

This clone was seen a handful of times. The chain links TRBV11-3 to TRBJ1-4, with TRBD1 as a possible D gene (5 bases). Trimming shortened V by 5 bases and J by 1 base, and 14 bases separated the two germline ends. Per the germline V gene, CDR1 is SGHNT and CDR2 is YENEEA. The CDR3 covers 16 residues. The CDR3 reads CASSHTPGGTNEKLFF. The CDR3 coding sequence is TGTGCCAGCAGCCACACGCCGGGGGGAACTAATGAAAAACTGTTTTTT.

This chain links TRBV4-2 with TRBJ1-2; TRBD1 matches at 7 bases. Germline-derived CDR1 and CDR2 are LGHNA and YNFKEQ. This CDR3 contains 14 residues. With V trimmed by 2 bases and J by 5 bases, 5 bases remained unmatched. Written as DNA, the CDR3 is TGTGCCAGCAGCCAACTACAGGGGTTGTATGGCTACACCTTC. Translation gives CASSQLQGLYGYTF.

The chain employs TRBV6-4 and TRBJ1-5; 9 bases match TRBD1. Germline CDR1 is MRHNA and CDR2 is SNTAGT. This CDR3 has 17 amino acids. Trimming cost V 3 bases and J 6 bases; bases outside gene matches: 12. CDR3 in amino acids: CASSDSEQGALGQPQHF. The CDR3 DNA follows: TGTGCCAGCAGTGATTCCGAACAGGGGGCACTCGGTCAGCCCCAGCATTTT.

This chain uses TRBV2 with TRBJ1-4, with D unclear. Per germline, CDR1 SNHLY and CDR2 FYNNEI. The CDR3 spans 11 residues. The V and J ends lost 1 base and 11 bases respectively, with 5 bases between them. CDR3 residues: CASSEGQKLFF. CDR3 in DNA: TGTGCCAGCAGTGAAGGGCAGAAACTGTTTTTT.

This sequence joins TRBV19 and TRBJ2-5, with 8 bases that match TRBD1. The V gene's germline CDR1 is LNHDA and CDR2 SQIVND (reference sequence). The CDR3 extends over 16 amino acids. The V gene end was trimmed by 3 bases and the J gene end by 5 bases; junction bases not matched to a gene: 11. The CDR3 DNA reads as TGTGCCAGTAGTATCTCGAATCAGGGGGCGCATGAGACCCAGTACTTC. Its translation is CASSISNQGAHETQYF.

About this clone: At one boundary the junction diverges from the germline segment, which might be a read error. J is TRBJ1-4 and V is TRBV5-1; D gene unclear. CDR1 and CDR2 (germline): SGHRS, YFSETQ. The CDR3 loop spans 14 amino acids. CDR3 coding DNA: TGCGTCAGCTCCGAGGGATCAACTAATGAAAAACTGTTTTTT. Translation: CVSSEGSTNEKLFF. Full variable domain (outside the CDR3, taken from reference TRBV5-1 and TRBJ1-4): KAGVTQTPRYLIKTRGQQVTLSCSPISGHRSVSWYQQTPGQGLQFLFEYFSETQRNKGNFPGRFSGRQFSNSRSEMNVSTLELGDSALYLCVSSEGSTNEKLFFGSGTQLSVL.

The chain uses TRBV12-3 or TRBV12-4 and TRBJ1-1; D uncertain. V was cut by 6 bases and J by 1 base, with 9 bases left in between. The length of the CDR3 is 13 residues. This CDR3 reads CASRINRNTEAFF. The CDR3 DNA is TGTGCCAGCAGAATAAACAGGAACACTGAAGCTTTCTTT.

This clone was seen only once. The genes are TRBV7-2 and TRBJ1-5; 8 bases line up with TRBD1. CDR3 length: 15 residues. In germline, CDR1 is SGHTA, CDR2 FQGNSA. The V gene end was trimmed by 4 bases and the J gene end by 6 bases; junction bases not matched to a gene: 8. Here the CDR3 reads CASSSDRVLGQPQHF. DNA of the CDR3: TGTGCCAGCAGCTCGGACAGGGTTTTGGGTCAGCCCCAGCATTTT.

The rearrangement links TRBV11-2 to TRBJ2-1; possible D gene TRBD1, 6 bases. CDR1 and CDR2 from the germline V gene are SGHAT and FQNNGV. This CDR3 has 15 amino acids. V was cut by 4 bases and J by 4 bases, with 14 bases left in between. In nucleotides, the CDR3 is TGTGCCAGCAGCTCACCAGGGGTTAAATACAATGAGCAGTTCTTC. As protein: CASSSPGVKYNEQFF.